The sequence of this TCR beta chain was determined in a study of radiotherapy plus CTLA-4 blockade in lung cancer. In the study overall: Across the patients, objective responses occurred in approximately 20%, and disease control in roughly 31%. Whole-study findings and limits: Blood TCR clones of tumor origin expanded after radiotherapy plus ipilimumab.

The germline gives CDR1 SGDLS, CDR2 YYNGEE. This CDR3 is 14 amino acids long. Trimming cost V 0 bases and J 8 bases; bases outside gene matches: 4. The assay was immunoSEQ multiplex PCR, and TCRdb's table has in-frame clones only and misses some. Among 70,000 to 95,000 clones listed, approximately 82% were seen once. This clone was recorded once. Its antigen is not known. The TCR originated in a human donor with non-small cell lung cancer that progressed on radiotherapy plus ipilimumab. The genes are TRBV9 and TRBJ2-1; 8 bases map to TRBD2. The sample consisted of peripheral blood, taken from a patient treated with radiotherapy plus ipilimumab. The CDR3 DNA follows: TGTGCCAGCAGCGTAGCTATACTAGCGGATGAGCAGTTCTTC. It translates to CASSVAILADEQFF.